This T cell receptor (beta chain) was recovered during a study of blood T cell repertoires in COVID-19. Study as a whole: Researchers got acute and convalescent COVID-19 samples from the United States, Italy and Spain. Nucleic acid was either cDNA or gDNA, and it came from T cells, B-cell-depleted T cells, or PBMCs.

Trimming took off 0 bases at V and 4 bases at J, with 10 bases between the two ends. The CDR3 sequence is 15 residues long. Germline CDR1 reads SGHRS; CDR2 reads YFSETQ. This clone was counted between two and nine times. In the original workflow: Quantification of nucleated cells was approximated via reference gene primer amplification. Data came from immunoSEQ multiplex PCR; TCRdb stores just in-frame clones and leaves some out. V, J and clone size reflect that table, while D and trimming were determined from the DNA. The repertoire holds roughly 230,000 clones, 80% to 85% seen once, with 4.4% in the top ten.

The sequence was collected from a man aged 50 to 60 with active or convalescent COVID-19. V and J are TRBV5-1 and TRBJ2-2; no definite D call. Sample: peripheral blood. The CDR3 sequence: CASSLDPGITGELFF. The CDR3 nucleotides read TGCGCCAGCAGCTTGGATCCAGGTATCACCGGGGAGCTGTTTTTT.